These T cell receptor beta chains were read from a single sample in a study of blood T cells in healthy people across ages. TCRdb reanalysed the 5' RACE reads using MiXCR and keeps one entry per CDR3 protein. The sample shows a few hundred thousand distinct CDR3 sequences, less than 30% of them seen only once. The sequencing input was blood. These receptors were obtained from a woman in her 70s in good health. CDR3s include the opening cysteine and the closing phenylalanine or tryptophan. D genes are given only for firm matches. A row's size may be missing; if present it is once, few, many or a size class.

CDR3aa: CASSGRVLSGEQYF
CDR3nt: TGTGCCAGCAGCGGTAGGGTCCTCTCTGGAGAGCAGTACTTC
abundance: .
j_gene: TRBJ2-7
d_gene: .
v_gene: TRBV7-2

CDR3aa: CASSNRRSTDTQYF
CDR3nt: TGTGCCAGCAGTAATCGACGCTCCACAGATACGCAGTATTTT
abundance: .
j_gene: TRBJ2-3
d_gene: .
v_gene: TRBV28

CDR3aa: CSAPRPSYNEQFF
CDR3nt: TGCAGTGCTCCCCGTCCCTCCTACAATGAGCAGTTCTTC
abundance: .
j_gene: TRBJ2-1
d_gene: .
v_gene: TRBV20-1

CDR3aa: CASSPGGSLNEKLFF
CDR3nt: TGTGCCAGCAGCCCAGGGGGGTCACTTAATGAAAAACTGTTTTTT
abundance: .
j_gene: TRBJ1-4
d_gene: TRBD1
v_gene: TRBV4-2

CDR3aa: CATSRNRQGGEKLFF
CDR3nt: TGTGCCACCAGCAGGAACCGACAGGGTGGTGAAAAACTGTTTTTT
abundance: .
j_gene: TRBJ1-4
d_gene: TRBD1
v_gene: TRBV15

CDR3aa: CASSLAGPGAQHF
CDR3nt: TGTGCCAGCAGCTTAGCTGGACCCGGGGCCCAGCATTTT
abundance: few
j_gene: TRBJ1-5
d_gene: .
v_gene: TRBV7-9

CDR3aa: CASSLGGYTGELFF
CDR3nt: TGTGCCAGCAGTTTAGGGGGATACACCGGGGAGCTGTTTTTT
abundance: few
j_gene: TRBJ2-2
d_gene: .
v_gene: TRBV27

CDR3aa: CASSIGPGQGTDTQYF
CDR3nt: TGTGCCAGCAGCATCGGACCCGGGCAGGGAACAGATACGCAGTATTTT
abundance: .
j_gene: TRBJ2-3
d_gene: .
v_gene: TRBV7-2

CDR3aa: CASSQDYSLSNQPQHF
CDR3nt: TGCGCCAGCAGCCAAGATTACAGTCTTAGTAATCAGCCCCAGCATTTT
abundance: many
j_gene: TRBJ1-5
d_gene: .
v_gene: TRBV4-1

CDR3aa: CASSKGVNQPQHF
CDR3nt: TGTGCCAGCAGCAAAGGGGTTAATCAGCCCCAGCATTTT
abundance: few
j_gene: TRBJ1-5
d_gene: .
v_gene: TRBV7-6

CDR3aa: CASAWRPRGETQYF
CDR3nt: TGTGCCAGCGCCTGGAGACCGCGGGGAGAGACCCAGTACTTC
abundance: .
j_gene: TRBJ2-5
d_gene: .
v_gene: TRBV7-9

CDR3aa: CAIRKTGTSDEQYF
CDR3nt: TGTGCCATCAGAAAAACCGGGACTAGCGACGAGCAGTACTTC
abundance: few
j_gene: TRBJ2-7
d_gene: TRBD2
v_gene: TRBV10-3

CDR3aa: CSASGLVVTHEQFF
CDR3nt: TGCAGTGCTAGCGGACTAGTGGTTACTCATGAGCAGTTCTTC
abundance: few
j_gene: TRBJ2-1
d_gene: TRBD2
v_gene: TRBV20-1

CDR3aa: CASSPGPRGTNEQFF
CDR3nt: TGTGCCAGCAGCCCGGGCCCCCGAGGGACCAATGAGCAGTTCTTC
abundance: .
j_gene: TRBJ2-1
d_gene: .
v_gene: TRBV28

CDR3aa: CASSLAGANYGYTF
CDR3nt: TGTGCCAGCAGCCTAGCCGGCGCTAACTATGGCTACACCTTC
abundance: few
j_gene: TRBJ1-2
d_gene: .
v_gene: TRBV12-3/TRBV12-4

CDR3aa: CASSWLLSYNEQFF
CDR3nt: TGTGCCAGCAGCTGGCTACTGTCCTACAATGAGCAGTTCTTC
abundance: .
j_gene: TRBJ2-1
d_gene: .
v_gene: TRBV7-2

CDR3aa: CASSTTGGTGANVLTF
CDR3nt: TGCGCCAGCAGCACGACAGGGGGTACTGGGGCCAACGTCCTGACTTTC
abundance: few
j_gene: TRBJ2-6
d_gene: TRBD1
v_gene: TRBV5-1

CDR3aa: CASSYSAAARNQPQHF
CDR3nt: TGTGCCAGCAGTTACTCGGCGGCAGCTCGCAATCAGCCCCAGCATTTT
abundance: few
j_gene: TRBJ1-5
d_gene: .
v_gene: TRBV6-5

CDR3aa: CASSYRFGQPQHF
CDR3nt: TGTGCCAGCAGCTACAGGTTTGGACAGCCCCAGCATTTT
abundance: .
j_gene: TRBJ1-5
d_gene: .
v_gene: TRBV6-5

CDR3aa: CASSLQREVNEQFF
CDR3nt: TGTGCCAGCAGCTTACAGCGGGAGGTCAATGAGCAGTTCTTC
abundance: few
j_gene: TRBJ2-1
d_gene: TRBD2
v_gene: TRBV7-6

CDR3aa: CASSLAIGTGVLETQYF
CDR3nt: TGTGCCAGCAGCTTGGCAATCGGGACAGGGGTTTTAGAGACCCAGTACTTC
abundance: few
j_gene: TRBJ2-5
d_gene: TRBD1
v_gene: TRBV5-5

CDR3aa: CASSPHTSRRDEQFF
CDR3nt: TGTGCCAGCAGTCCCCATACTAGCAGGAGGGATGAGCAGTTCTTC
abundance: .
j_gene: TRBJ2-1
d_gene: .
v_gene: TRBV27

CDR3aa: CASSFLGGSYNEQFF
CDR3nt: TGTGCCAGCAGTTTTTTGGGGGGGTCCTACAATGAGCAGTTCTTC
abundance: .
j_gene: TRBJ2-1
d_gene: TRBD2
v_gene: TRBV28

CDR3aa: CASSFPGQGARSPLHF
CDR3nt: TGTGCCAGCAGTTTTCCGGGACAGGGGGCGCGTTCACCCCTCCACTTT
abundance: few
j_gene: TRBJ1-6
d_gene: TRBD1
v_gene: TRBV28

CDR3aa: CASSQGINYEQYF
CDR3nt: TGTGCCAGCTCCCAGGGGATTAACTACGAGCAGTACTTC
abundance: few
j_gene: TRBJ2-7
d_gene: .
v_gene: TRBV18

CDR3aa: CASSQFLYSEQFF
CDR3nt: TGTGCCAGCAGTCAATTCCTCTACAGTGAGCAGTTCTTC
abundance: few
j_gene: TRBJ2-1
d_gene: .
v_gene: TRBV28

CDR3aa: CASSIQGANEKLFF
CDR3nt: TGTGCCAGCAGCATACAGGGGGCTAATGAAAAACTGTTTTTT
abundance: few
j_gene: TRBJ1-4
d_gene: TRBD1
v_gene: TRBV27

CDR3aa: CASSPPASAQETQYF
CDR3nt: TGTGCCAGCTCACCACCAGCTAGCGCTCAAGAGACCCAGTACTTC
abundance: many
j_gene: TRBJ2-5
d_gene: .
v_gene: TRBV18

CDR3aa: CASSFGLRGSTDTQYF
CDR3nt: TGTGCCAGCAGTTTCGGACTCAGAGGGTCCACAGATACGCAGTATTTT
abundance: .
j_gene: TRBJ2-3
d_gene: .
v_gene: TRBV7-3

CDR3aa: CASSSGTSGGYNEQFF
CDR3nt: TGTGCCAGCAGCTCCGGGACTAGCGGGGGCTACAATGAGCAGTTCTTC
abundance: few
j_gene: TRBJ2-1
d_gene: TRBD2
v_gene: TRBV5-5

CDR3aa: CASSQEGDSSQYGYTF
CDR3nt: TGTGCCAGCAGCCAAGAGGGAGACAGCTCCCAGTATGGCTACACCTTC
abundance: few
j_gene: TRBJ1-2
d_gene: .
v_gene: TRBV3-1

CDR3aa: CASSVNNEQFF
CDR3nt: TGTGCCAGCAGCGTTAACAATGAGCAGTTCTTC
abundance: .
j_gene: TRBJ2-1
d_gene: .
v_gene: TRBV11-2

CDR3aa: CSARDSGVQPQHF
CDR3nt: TGCAGTGCTAGAGATTCGGGAGTGCAGCCCCAGCATTTT
abundance: .
j_gene: TRBJ1-5
d_gene: .
v_gene: TRBV20-1

CDR3aa: CASSQGRDSTYEQYF
CDR3nt: TGTGCCAGCAGCCAAGGTCGGGACAGCACCTACGAGCAGTACTTC
abundance: once
j_gene: TRBJ2-7
d_gene: TRBD1
v_gene: TRBV3-1

CDR3aa: CASSMGDEQFF
CDR3nt: TGTGCCAGCAGTATGGGCGATGAGCAGTTCTTC
abundance: .
j_gene: TRBJ2-1
d_gene: .
v_gene: TRBV6-5

CDR3aa: CASRVRAGDNEQFF
CDR3nt: TGTGCCAGCAGGGTCCGAGCGGGAGACAATGAGCAGTTCTTC
abundance: .
j_gene: TRBJ2-1
d_gene: TRBD2
v_gene: TRBV7-2

CDR3aa: CATRASGTYSYEQYF
CDR3nt: TGTGCCACCAGGGCTAGCGGGACGTACTCCTACGAGCAGTACTTC
abundance: .
j_gene: TRBJ2-7
d_gene: TRBD2
v_gene: TRBV15

CDR3aa: CASSFDSGGPDTQYF
CDR3nt: TGCGCCAGCAGCTTTGACAGCGGGGGGCCAGATACGCAGTATTTT
abundance: few
j_gene: TRBJ2-3
d_gene: TRBD2
v_gene: TRBV5-1

CDR3aa: CASSLSKGGWTGELFF
CDR3nt: TGTGCCAGCAGTTTATCGAAGGGGGGCTGGACCGGGGAGCTGTTTTTT
abundance: .
j_gene: TRBJ2-2
d_gene: .
v_gene: TRBV27

CDR3aa: CSAMGLAGEGLRYEQYF
CDR3nt: TGCAGCGCTATGGGACTAGCGGGGGAAGGTCTAAGGTACGAGCAGTACTTC
abundance: .
j_gene: TRBJ2-7
d_gene: TRBD2
v_gene: TRBV29-1

CDR3aa: CSVVKNRDRGPGGAFF
CDR3nt: TGCAGCGTGGTGAAAAACCGGGACAGGGGACCCGGCGGAGCTTTCTTT
abundance: .
j_gene: TRBJ1-1
d_gene: TRBD1
v_gene: TRBV29-1

CDR3aa: CSVVAGGYEQYF
CDR3nt: TGCAGCGTAGTAGCGGGAGGGTACGAGCAGTACTTC
abundance: .
j_gene: TRBJ2-7
d_gene: TRBD2
v_gene: TRBV29-1

CDR3aa: CSARDGVGVTQHF
CDR3nt: TGCAGTGCTAGAGATGGAGTGGGGGTCACGCAGCACTTC
abundance: .
j_gene: TRBJ2-7
d_gene: .
v_gene: TRBV20-1

CDR3aa: CASSQRAGTDKAFF
CDR3nt: TGTGCCAGCAGCCAACGGGCCGGGACAGATAAAGCTTTCTTT
abundance: few
j_gene: TRBJ1-1
d_gene: TRBD1
v_gene: TRBV4-2

CDR3aa: CSVMLARGAQYF
CDR3nt: TGCAGCGTTATGTTAGCGAGGGGCGCCCAGTACTTC
abundance: few
j_gene: TRBJ2-5
d_gene: .
v_gene: TRBV29-1

CDR3aa: CASGSGLAGVSF
CDR3nt: TGTGCCAGCGGATCCGGACTAGCGGGAGTGAGCTTC
abundance: once
j_gene: TRBJ2-4
d_gene: TRBD2
v_gene: TRBV2

CDR3aa: CASSRDRVQYF
CDR3nt: TGTGCCAGCAGTCGCGACAGGGTTCAGTACTTC
abundance: many
j_gene: TRBJ2-5
d_gene: TRBD1
v_gene: TRBV28